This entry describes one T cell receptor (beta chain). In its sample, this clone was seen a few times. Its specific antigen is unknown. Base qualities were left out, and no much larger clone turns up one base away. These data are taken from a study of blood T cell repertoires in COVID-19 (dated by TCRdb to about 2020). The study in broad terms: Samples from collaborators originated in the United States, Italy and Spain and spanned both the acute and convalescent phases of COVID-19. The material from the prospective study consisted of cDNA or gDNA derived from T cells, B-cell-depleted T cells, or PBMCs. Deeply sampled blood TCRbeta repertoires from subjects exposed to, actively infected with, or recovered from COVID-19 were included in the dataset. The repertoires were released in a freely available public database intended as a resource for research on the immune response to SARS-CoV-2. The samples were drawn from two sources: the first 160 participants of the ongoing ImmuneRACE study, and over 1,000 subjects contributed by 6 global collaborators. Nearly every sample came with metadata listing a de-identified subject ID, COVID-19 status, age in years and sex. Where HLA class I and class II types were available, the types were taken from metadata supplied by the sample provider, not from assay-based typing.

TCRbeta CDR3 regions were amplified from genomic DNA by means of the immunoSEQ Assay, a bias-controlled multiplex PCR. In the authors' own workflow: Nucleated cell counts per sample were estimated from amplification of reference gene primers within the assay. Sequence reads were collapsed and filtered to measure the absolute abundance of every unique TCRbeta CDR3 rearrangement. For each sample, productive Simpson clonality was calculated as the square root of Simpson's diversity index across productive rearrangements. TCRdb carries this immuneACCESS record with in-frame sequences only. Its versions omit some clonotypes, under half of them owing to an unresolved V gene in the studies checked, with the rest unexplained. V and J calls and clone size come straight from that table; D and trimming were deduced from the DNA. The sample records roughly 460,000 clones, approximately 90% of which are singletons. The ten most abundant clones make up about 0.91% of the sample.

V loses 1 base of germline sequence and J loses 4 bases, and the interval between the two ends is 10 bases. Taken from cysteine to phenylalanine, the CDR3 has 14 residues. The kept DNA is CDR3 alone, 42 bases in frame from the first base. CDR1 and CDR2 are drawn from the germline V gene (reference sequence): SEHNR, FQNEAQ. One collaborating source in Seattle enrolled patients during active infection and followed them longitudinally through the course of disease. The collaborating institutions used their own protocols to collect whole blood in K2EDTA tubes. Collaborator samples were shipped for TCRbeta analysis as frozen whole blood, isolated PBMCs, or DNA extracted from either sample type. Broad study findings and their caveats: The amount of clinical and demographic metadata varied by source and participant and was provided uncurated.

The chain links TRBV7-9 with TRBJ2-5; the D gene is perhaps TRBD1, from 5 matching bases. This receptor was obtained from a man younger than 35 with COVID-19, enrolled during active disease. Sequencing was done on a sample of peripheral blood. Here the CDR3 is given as CASSLGAGLETQYF. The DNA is TGTGCCAGCAGCTTAGGAGCAGGGCTAGAGACCCAGTACTTC.